These 4 T cell receptor beta chains came from one sample sequenced in a study of CD8+ T cells in alopecia areata. RNA, once extracted, was reverse transcribed into cDNA for use as the sequencing template. Data came from immunoSEQ multiplex PCR; TCRdb stores just in-frame clones and leaves some out. This table holds about 150,000 clones, around 47% found once. What was sequenced was CD4+ T cells sorted from blood. Receptors were obtained from a human donor with alopecia areata.

The chain carries TRBV13 and TRBJ2-6; no firm D call. The CDR3 consists of 15 residues. Trimming took 5 bases from V and 0 from J, leaving 8 bases between them. Germline CDR1 PRHDT, CDR2 FYEKMQ (reference sequence). The CDR3 region has the DNA TGTGCCAGCAGCCTAGACCGCTCTGGGGCCAACGTCCTGACTTTC. Translated: CASSLDRSGANVLTF.

Concerning this clone: This sample also contains other DNA sequences that code for the same CDR3. The J gene is TRBJ2-2, the V gene TRBV5-1; no reliable D call. The CDR3 is made up of 12 amino acids. V was pared by 0 bases and J by 6 bases, with 3 bases between. From germline, CDR1 is SGHRS and CDR2 YFSETQ. The CDR3: CASSLGAGELFF. CDR3 sequence (DNA): TGCGCCAGCAGCTTGGGGGCCGGGGAGCTGTTTTTT.

This clone has a handful of counts. The sample contains more than one DNA sequence encoding this CDR3. The chain joins TRBV5-1 to TRBJ2-5; D call uncertain. This CDR3 is 12 amino acids long. V dropped 4 bases and J dropped 1 base, with 5 bases sitting between them. Germline assignment: CDR1 SGHRS and CDR2 YFSETQ. This CDR3 is CASSPAQETQYF. The CDR3 coding sequence is TGCGCCAGCAGCCCCGCCCAAGAGACCCAGTACTTC.

This chain links TRBV14 with TRBJ2-1; 9 nucleotides match TRBD2. J lost 4 bases, V lost 6 bases, and 7 bases had no gene match. Germline CDR1 reads SGHDN; CDR2 reads FVKESK. This CDR3 has 15 amino acids. This chain's CDR3 is CASRPLAGPYNEQFF. DNA for the CDR3: TGTGCCAGCAGACCTCTAGCGGGACCTTACAATGAGCAGTTCTTC.